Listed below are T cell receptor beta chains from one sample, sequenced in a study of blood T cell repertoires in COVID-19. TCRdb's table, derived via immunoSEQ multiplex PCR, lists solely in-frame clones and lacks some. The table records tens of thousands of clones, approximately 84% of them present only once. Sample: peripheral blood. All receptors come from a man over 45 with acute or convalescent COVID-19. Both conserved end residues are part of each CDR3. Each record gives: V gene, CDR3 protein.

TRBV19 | CASSLPYFYGYTF
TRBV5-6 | CASSFIGAMEETQYF
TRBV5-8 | CASSFGTSVGYQETQYF
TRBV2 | CASMGTVPNYGYTF
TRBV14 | CASSQSWTGAFFNEKLFF
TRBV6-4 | CASSEEPRQPQHF
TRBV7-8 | CASSPQYEQFF
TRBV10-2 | CASSESAGVYNEQFF
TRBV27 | CASNKQGTGELFF
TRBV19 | CASSILGAAGNEKLFF
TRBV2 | CASRGIGGRSSPLHF
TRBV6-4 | CAMTGNTEAFF
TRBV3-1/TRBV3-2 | CASSPLTERNQPQHF
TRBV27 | CASTSLGSGETQYF
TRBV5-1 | CASSPTGGAADTQYF
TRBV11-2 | CASSLWPSLSRDEQFF
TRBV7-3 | CASSLREGDTQYF
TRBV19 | CASNQIQGSSGNTIYF
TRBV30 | CAWSVRGGTEAFF
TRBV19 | CASSLKGASGSRYEQYF
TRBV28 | CASTQGAGELFF
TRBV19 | CASSETGFTEAFF
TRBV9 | CASSGLWVAEQFF
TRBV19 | CASRRGGPNTEAFF
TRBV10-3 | CAISAPGAHSSGEQYF
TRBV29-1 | CSGVGQNTDTQYF
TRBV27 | CASSLQGAGEKLFF
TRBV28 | CASSFRDSTIYEQYF
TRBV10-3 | CAISDYSSTDTQYF
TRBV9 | CASSVGTGTRAEAFF
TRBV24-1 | CATSDEGGSETQYF
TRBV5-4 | CASSGGSDTEAFF
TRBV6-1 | CASSEQQGRSAFF
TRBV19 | CASSIDPATNEKLFF
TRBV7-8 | CASSLAVLEPNTEAFF
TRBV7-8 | CASSGPGQGLYEQYF
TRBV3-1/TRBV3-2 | CASSLGEGSYGYTF
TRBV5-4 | CASSSPSGGANEQFF
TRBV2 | CASRGTFVASEANVLTF
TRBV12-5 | CASGPRGTASYEQYF
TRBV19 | CASSTGDEQFF
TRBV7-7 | CASSLRQGSTDTQYF
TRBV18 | CASSPGDRGWNEQFF
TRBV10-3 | CAISELLRTRGLQETQYF
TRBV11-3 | CASSRGLAGGEQFF
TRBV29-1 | CSVVSNTEAFF
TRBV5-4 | CASSLRGNNSPLHF
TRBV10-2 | CASRILAGGPNNEQFF
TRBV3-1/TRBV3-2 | CASSQYGRGSSYEQYF
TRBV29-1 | CSVLAGNEKLFF
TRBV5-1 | CASSLEGQRYNSPLHF
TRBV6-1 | CASSRDSLSYEQYF